Following are 9 T cell receptor beta chains from one sample sequenced in a study of shared clonotypes between healthy human individuals. Libraries were prepared by immunoSEQ multiplex PCR; TCRdb keeps only in-frame clonotypes and omits some of them. The table lists 2 million to 2.5 million clones, about 90% of them singletons. Sequenced: naive CD4+ T cells from PBMCs. Described subset: CD45RA+ positively selected. Receptor source: a young man in good health. Some clones in this sample may be carry-over from other donors' samples.

The DNA for the CDR3 is TGTGCCAGCAGCTTTGGGGACACTGAAGCTTTCTTT. Translated: CASSFGDTEAFF. This chain connects TRBV5-6 to TRBJ1-1; D uncertain. The V end was cut by 2 bases, the J end by 3 bases, with 5 bases between. Germline V lookup: CDR1 SGHDT, CDR2 YYEEEE. The CDR3 sequence is 12 residues long.

As to this clone: Within the sample, other DNA sequences also encode this same CDR3. V and J are TRBV29-1 and TRBJ1-1; the D gene is possibly TRBD1 (5 bases). CDR3 length: 13 residues. The V gene's germline CDR1 is SQVTM and CDR2 ANQGSEA. The V gene lost 6 bases and the J gene lost 3 bases, with 14 bases spanning the gap. CDR3 sequence (DNA): TGCAGCGTAGCCCGCAGGGCGGACACTGAAGCTTTCTTT. Protein sequence: CSVARRADTEAFF.

This clone has a single count. The chain recombines TRBV11-3 with TRBJ1-1; D call uncertain. This CDR3 is 14 amino acids long. Germline V gene lookup returns CDR1 SGHNT and CDR2 YENEEA. Trimming cost V 5 bases and J 1 base, with 11 bases left between them. CDR3 in DNA: TGTGCCAGCAGCGTCGACGCAGCGAACACTGAAGCTTTCTTT. Encoded protein: CASSVDAANTEAFF.

The chain recombines TRBV5-8 with TRBJ1-4, with D perhaps matching TRBD1 (6 bases). CDR1 is SGHTS, CDR2 YDEGEE, per germline. CDR3 length equals 14 residues. Trimming left V 2 bases short and J 5 bases short, with 10 bases between. The DNA for the CDR3 is TGTGCCAGCAGCTTTTGGACAGACAATGAAAAACTGTTTTTT. Protein: CASSFWTDNEKLFF.

The chain joins TRBV6-4 to TRBJ1-1, with TRBD1 matching 7 bases. This CDR3 spans 14 amino acids. Germline V lookup: CDR1 MRHNA, CDR2 SNTAGT. Trimming took 6 bases from V and 6 from J; bases not matched to a gene: 10. The CDR3 DNA follows: TGTGCCAGCAGCATAGGGGGCGTAGGGGCTGAAGCTTTCTTT. Translating it yields CASSIGGVGAEAFF.

This chain links TRBV18 with TRBJ1-3; TRBD1 is a possible D gene (6 bases). V lost 2 bases and J 4 bases, leaving 15 bases between the germline ends. This CDR3 comprises 16 residues. CDR1 KGHSH and CDR2 LQKENI come from the germline V gene. Here the CDR3 reads CASSPVVQGRGNTIYF. CDR3 DNA sequence: TGTGCCAGCTCACCAGTAGTGCAGGGGCGAGGAAACACCATATATTTT.

The chain recombines TRBV4-1 with TRBJ2-4, with 7 nucleotides matching TRBD1. This CDR3 has 15 residues. V shed 3 bases and J 8 bases; nucleotides not matched to a gene: 10. Per germline, CDR1 MGHRA and CDR2 YSYEKL. CDR3 amino acids: CASSQADRAVDIQYF. The CDR3 DNA sequence: TGCGCCAGCAGCCAGGCTGACAGGGCGGTTGACATTCAGTACTTC.

V usage is TRBV29-1 and J usage is TRBJ1-2, with TRBD1 matching 8 bases. V lost 8 bases and J lost 7; bases outside the gene matches: 9. The length of the CDR3 is 12 residues. The V gene's germline CDR1 is SQVTM and CDR2 ANQGSEA. DNA of the CDR3: TGCAGCATTGGGACAGGTCAGGGTGGCTACACCTTC. It specifies CSIGTGQGGYTF.

The chain employs TRBV5-4 and TRBJ1-2, with D maybe TRBD1 (5 bases). The CDR3 contains 14 residues. Trimming shortened V by 4 bases and J by 4 bases, and 14 bases separated the two germline ends. Germline CDR1 SGHNT, CDR2 YYREEE (reference sequence). CDR3: CASSARDGPYGYTF. CDR3 bases: TGTGCCAGCAGCGCCCGGGACGGTCCCTATGGCTACACCTTC.